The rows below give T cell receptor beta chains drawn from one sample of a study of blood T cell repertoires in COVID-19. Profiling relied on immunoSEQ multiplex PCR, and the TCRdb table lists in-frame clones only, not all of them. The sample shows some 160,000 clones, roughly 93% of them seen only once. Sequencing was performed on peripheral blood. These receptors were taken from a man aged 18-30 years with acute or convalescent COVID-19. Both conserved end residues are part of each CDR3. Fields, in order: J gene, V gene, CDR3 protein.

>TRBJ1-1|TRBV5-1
CASSSQLVNTEAFF
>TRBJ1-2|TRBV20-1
CSAIWADGYTF
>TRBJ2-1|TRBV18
CASSIGGSNEQFF
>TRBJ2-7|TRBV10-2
CASRPGAGASYEQYF
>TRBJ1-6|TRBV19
CASSLETGTSYNSPLHF
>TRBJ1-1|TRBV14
CASSLRQGAMNTEAFF
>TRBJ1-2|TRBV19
CASSMGGGRGILGGYTF
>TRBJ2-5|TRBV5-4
CASSLKLAGGRETQYF
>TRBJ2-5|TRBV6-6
CASSYAGAQETQYF
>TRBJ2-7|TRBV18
CASSTELADSYEQYF
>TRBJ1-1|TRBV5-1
CASSWGTGEMNTEAFF
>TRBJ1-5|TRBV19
CASRDRSYSNQPQHF
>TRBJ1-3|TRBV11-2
CASSHIGGLGNTIYF
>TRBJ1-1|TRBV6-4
CASSAIGGADTEAFF
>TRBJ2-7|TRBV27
CASSLGPRAREQYF
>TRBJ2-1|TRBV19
CASSSQREEGDEQFF
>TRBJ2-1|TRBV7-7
CASSSNQLAGRLSYNEQFF
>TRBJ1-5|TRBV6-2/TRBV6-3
CASSRIRDRFSNQPQHF
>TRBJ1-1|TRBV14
CASSQVTGRTEAFF
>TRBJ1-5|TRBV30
CAWSVQGWGFSDQPQHF
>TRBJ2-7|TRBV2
CASTLGQASGEQYF
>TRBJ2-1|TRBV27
CASSTRSSLAGGYNEQFF
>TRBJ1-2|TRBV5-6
CASSIQGFESGYTF
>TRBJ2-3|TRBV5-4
CASSLWAADTQYF
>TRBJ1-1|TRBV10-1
CASSGEWAEAFF
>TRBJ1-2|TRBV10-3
CAISDDRGKANYGYTF
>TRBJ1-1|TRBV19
CASSIRDEAFF
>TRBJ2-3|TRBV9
CASGGEGIVSDTQYF
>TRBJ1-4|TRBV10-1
CASSASRGRNEKLFF
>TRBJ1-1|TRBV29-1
CSVVRTVGANTEAFF
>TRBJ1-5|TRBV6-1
CASSEGTEQPQHF
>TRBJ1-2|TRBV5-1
CASSPPGTGAYGYTF
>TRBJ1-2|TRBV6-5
CASSSQGSANGYTF
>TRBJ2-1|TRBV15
CATSRTTGFNEQFF
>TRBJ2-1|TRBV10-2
CASSSGTGNEQFF
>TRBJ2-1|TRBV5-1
CASSPRTSGGLEQFF
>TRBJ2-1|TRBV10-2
CASSESRGGIYNEQFF
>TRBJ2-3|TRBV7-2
CASSLGAGTQYF
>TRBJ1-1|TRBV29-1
CSVRNSQRTEAFF
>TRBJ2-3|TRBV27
CASSSSGRAPDTQYF
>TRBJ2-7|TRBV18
CASSRDRSSYEQYF
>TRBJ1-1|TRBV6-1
CASSGWTGEVFTEAFF
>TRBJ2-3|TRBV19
CASSLGSTSTDTQYF